The 24 T cell receptor beta chains presented below share a single source sample, sequenced in a study of T cells after yellow fever vaccination (dated by TCRdb to about 2019). This specimen's treatment or condition label, interpreted: live attenuated yellow fever vaccine strain. Library preparation was by 5' RACE. Sequenced using an Illumina HiSeq 2500. TCRdb cleaned the public reads at Q25 with fastp, built clones with MiXCR and kept in-frame beta chains. Every entry covers one CDR3 protein and lists the most common genes and DNA from its rows. The sample records roughly 240,000 distinct CDR3 sequences, roughly 6.8% of which are singletons. The ten biggest clones cover roughly 1% of the sample. The material sequenced was CD4+ T cells sorted from PBMCs, taken on the day of the yellow fever booster vaccination. These receptors originate from a man in his thirties or forties who received the YFV17D yellow fever vaccine.

This clonotype was observed many times. J is TRBJ2-1 and V is TRBV7-2; a weak D match, TRBD1 (6 bases). The CDR3 consists of 16 residues. V was clipped by 0 bases and J by 2 bases, with 11 bases between them. Germline lookup yields CDR1 SGHTA and CDR2 FQGNSA. DNA for the CDR3: TGTGCCAGCAGCTTAGCCGGGACAACCGCCTACAATGAGCAGTTCTTC. Translation gives CASSLAGTTAYNEQFF.

The table lists this clonotype with a few counts. V gene TRBV4-2 combines with J gene TRBJ2-2, with 9 nucleotides matching TRBD2. CDR1 and CDR2 from the germline V gene are LGHNA and YNFKEQ. The V and J ends lost 4 bases and 6 bases, in that order; junction bases with no gene match: 6. The CDR3 contains 15 residues. The CDR3 sequence is CASSLAGGAAGELFF. The CDR3 nucleotides read TGTGCCAGCAGCCTGGCGGGAGGGGCGGCCGGGGAGCTGTTTTTT.

This clonotype occurred a few times. The chain joins TRBV20-1 to TRBJ2-7, with 7 nucleotides matching TRBD2. CDR1 and CDR2 from the germline V gene are DFQATT and SNEGSKA (reference sequence). The CDR3 sequence is 13 residues long. Unmatched junction bases numbered 8, after V lost 3 bases and J lost 6 bases. CDR3 amino acids: CSASVSGTGEQYF. The CDR3, as DNA: TGCAGTGCTAGTGTAAGCGGGACCGGCGAGCAGTACTTC.

This clonotype has a count of ten or more. The CDR3 loop reads CATRTRRDVYGYTF. CDR3 DNA: TGTGCCACCAGAACCCGCAGGGACGTGTATGGCTACACCTTC. This chain uses TRBV24-1 with TRBJ1-2; D perhaps matches TRBD1 (5 bases). The V end lost 7 bases, the J end lost 5 bases, and 16 bases lay between the germline ends. This CDR3 is 14 amino acids long. CDR1 is KGHDR, CDR2 SFDVKD, per germline.

This clonotype was picked up a small number of times. The gene calls are TRBV30 and TRBJ2-7; no clear D gene. The ends were cut back, 2 bases at V and 2 bases at J, with 10 bases in the middle. The CDR3 is made up of 13 amino acids. Germline CDR1 GTSNPN, CDR2 SVGIG (reference sequence). The CDR3 DNA reads as TGTGCCTGGAGTAAAGCAGAAACCTACGAGCAGTACTTC. Translation gives CAWSKAETYEQYF.

The J gene is TRBJ2-1, the V gene TRBV23-1; TRBD1 agrees at 8 bases. TRBV23-1 falls under the ORF class, with uncertain function. CDR3 length: 16 residues. Trimming cost V 7 bases and J 5 bases; bases outside gene matches: 13. Written as DNA, the CDR3 is TGCGCCAGCACCCCTAAGCCGGGACAGGATAACAATGAGCAGTTCTTC. The encoded protein is CASTPKPGQDNNEQFF.

The V and J genes are TRBV5-1 and TRBJ1-2, with TRBD1 matching over 7 bases. J gave up 6 bases and V 0 bases, and 5 bases lay outside the gene matches. The CDR3 loop spans 14 amino acids. Looked up from germline, CDR1 is SGHRS and CDR2 is YFSETQ. CDR3 bases: TGCGCCAGCAGCTTGGGAAGGGGGCAGGATGGCTACACCTTC. Its protein product is CASSLGRGQDGYTF.

This clonotype was observed many times. The rearrangement uses TRBV5-1 and TRBJ2-2, with a possible D match to TRBD2 (5 bases). CDR3 length: 14 amino acids. V lost 4 bases, J lost 7 bases, and 14 bases lay in between. Per germline, CDR1 SGHRS and CDR2 YFSETQ. The CDR3 reads CASSRDPGIGELFF. The CDR3 DNA sequence: TGCGCCAGCAGCCGGGATCCGGGAATCGGGGAGCTGTTTTTT.

This clonotype turned up a few times. The J gene is TRBJ2-2, the V gene TRBV6-1; unclear D gene. This CDR3 is built from 15 residues. The V gene's germline CDR1 is MNHNS and CDR2 SASEGT. Deletions cut 6 bases from V and 0 bases from J, with 11 bases between. The CDR3 loop reads CASRPTRTNTGELFF. The CDR3 nucleotides are TGTGCCAGCAGGCCCACCCGTACGAACACCGGGGAGCTGTTTTTT.

This clonotype has more than one count but fewer than ten. The chain couples TRBV5-1 to TRBJ2-1, with 9 bases fitting TRBD2. The CDR3 has 16 amino acids. The J segment lost 0 bases and the V segment lost 4 bases, leaving 5 bases of the junction unmatched. The germline gives CDR1 SGHRS, CDR2 YFSETQ. The CDR3 loop reads CASSDAGGVSYNEQFF. In DNA, the CDR3 is TGCGCCAGCAGCGACGCGGGGGGGGTCTCCTACAATGAGCAGTTCTTC.

Ten or more counts support this clonotype. The chain carries TRBV20-1 and TRBJ2-7, with 7 bases lining up with TRBD1. The V gene end was trimmed by 6 bases and the J gene end by 2 bases; junction bases not matched to a gene: 4. The length of the CDR3 is 12 residues. Germline assignment: CDR1 DFQATT and CDR2 SNEGSKA (reference sequence). The CDR3 loop reads CSAQGQTYEQYF. CDR3 coding DNA: TGCAGTGCGCAGGGACAGACCTACGAGCAGTACTTC.

The V and J genes are TRBV20-1 and TRBJ2-7; 9 positions agree with TRBD2. J was trimmed by 2 bases and V by 3 bases; bases with no gene match: 2. CDR3 length: 13 amino acids. CDR1 DFQATT and CDR2 SNEGSKA come from the germline V gene (reference sequence). The CDR3 is CSARTSGTYEQYF. The CDR3, as DNA: TGCAGTGCTAGGACTAGCGGAACCTACGAGCAGTACTTC.

This clonotype was detected many times. V is TRBV11-2 and J is TRBJ2-2; no definite D call. The V and J ends lost 2 bases and 8 bases respectively, with 15 bases between them. Germline CDR1 is SGHAT and CDR2 is FQNNGV. The length of the CDR3 is 15 residues. CDR3 bases: TGTGCCAGCAGCTTAAGGGCCCAACCGCCGGGGGAGCTGTTTTTT. It specifies CASSLRAQPPGELFF.

Turning to this clonotype: One end of the junction fails to match germline, which may point to a read error. The chain is built from TRBV3-1 and TRBJ2-7; no clear D. This CDR3 comprises 15 residues. The germline gives CDR1 LGHDT, CDR2 YNNKEL (reference sequence). In DNA form, the CDR3 reads TGTGCCTGCAGCCAAGATTCCTCACAGTGGAGCGAGCAGTACTTC. The encoded protein is CACSQDSSQWSEQYF.

CDR3 nucleotide sequence: TGTGCCAGCAGCCAACCGGGACAGGCCACCTTAAGGAACATTCAGTACTTC. Translation: CASSQPGQATLRNIQYF. This chain links TRBV7-2 with TRBJ2-4; 8 bases are a match to TRBD1. V was clipped by 5 bases and J by 7 bases; unmatched bases: 16. CDR1 is SGHTA, CDR2 FQGNSA, per germline. The CDR3 contains 17 residues.

Only a few counts were recorded for this clonotype. The chain has TRBV5-1 and TRBJ1-1, with a possible D match to TRBD1 (5 bases). V was clipped by 5 bases and J by 1 base, with 9 bases between them. The CDR3 is 13 amino acids. Germline-derived CDR1 and CDR2 are SGHRS and YFSETQ. This CDR3 reads CASSWGENTEAFF. CDR3 coding DNA: TGCGCCAGCAGTTGGGGGGAGAACACTGAAGCTTTCTTT.

The rearrangement links TRBV20-1 to TRBJ2-3, with D hard to call. In germline, CDR1 is DFQATT, CDR2 SNEGSKA (reference sequence). Trimming removed 0 bases at V and 2 bases at J, with 12 bases between. The CDR3 runs to 15 residues. CDR3 bases: TGCAGTGCTAGAGATTCTTTTAGGGACACAGATACGCAGTATTTT. This translates into CSARDSFRDTDTQYF.

This clonotype has ten or more counts. This chain links TRBV28 with TRBJ2-6; D gene ambiguous. The CDR3 is 14 amino acids. CDR1 and CDR2 (germline): MDHEN, SYDVKM. Trimming removed 6 bases from V and 2 bases from J, with 8 bases in between. The CDR3, as DNA: TGTGCCAGCAGGCCCAGACCTGGGGCCAACGTCCTGACTTTC. Amino acids: CASRPRPGANVLTF.

This clonotype was counted many times. The V call is TRBV7-8, the J call TRBJ2-7, with TRBD1 matching 11 bases. Germline CDR1 and CDR2: SGHVS and FQNEAQ. The CDR3 has 16 residues. Germline trimming cut 5 bases from V and 4 bases from J; bases unmatched to any gene: 10. The CDR3 DNA follows: TGTGCCAGCAGCGCGCTGTCCGGGACAGGGGGATACGAGCAGTACTTC. Encoded protein: CASSALSGTGGYEQYF.

This clonotype was found many times. This chain links TRBV4-3 with TRBJ2-7, with TRBD1 as a possible D gene (6 bases). Germline V CDR1 and CDR2: LGHNA, YSLEER. The length of the CDR3 is 14 residues. Between the trimmed V and J ends, which lost 0 bases and 4 bases, there was a span of 10 bases. CDR3 sequence reads: CASSQDPGAYEQYF. CDR3 coding DNA: TGCGCCAGCAGCCAAGATCCAGGGGCTTACGAGCAGTACTTC.

This clonotype was seen only a few times. This chain joins TRBV20-1 and TRBJ2-7; 9 nucleotides match TRBD2. Germline CDR1 DFQATT, CDR2 SNEGSKA (reference sequence). The CDR3 runs 13 residues. V lost 4 bases and J lost 5; bases outside the gene matches: 6. The CDR3 DNA reads TGCAGTGCTAAAGCGGGAGGTTTCCACGAGCAGTACTTC. It codes for CSAKAGGFHEQYF.

There are a few counts of this clonotype. The CDR3 protein is CASIPRTSGGYEQYF. DNA for the CDR3: TGTGCCAGCATCCCCCGGACTAGCGGGGGGTACGAGCAGTACTTC. The chain uses TRBV21-1 and TRBJ2-7; TRBD2 is the table's D call, not checked against the DNA. TRBV21-1 is an annotated pseudogene. This CDR3 spans 15 amino acids.

This clonotype was observed a handful of times. The CDR3 nucleotides are TGTGCCAGCAGTCCAGGGAATGCGTTAACTAATGAAAAACTGTTTTTT. Protein product: CASSPGNALTNEKLFF. This chain joins TRBV7-2 and TRBJ1-4; maybe TRBD1 (5 bases). V was clipped by 6 bases and J by 1 base, with 15 bases between them. Per germline, CDR1 SGHTA and CDR2 FQGNSA. CDR3 length: 16 residues.

In its sample, this clonotype was seen many times. The chain employs TRBV11-2 and TRBJ2-1, with 7 positions matching TRBD2. The V and J ends lost 5 bases and 12 bases, in that order; junction bases with no gene match: 10. The germline V gene has CDR1 SGHAT and CDR2 FQNNGV. The CDR3 runs 13 residues. In DNA, the CDR3 is TGTGCCAGCAGCATAGGGACTATCGAAGGGCAGTTCTTC. Protein sequence: CASSIGTIEGQFF.